This TCR beta chain was recorded in a study of blood T cell repertoires in COVID-19. Across the study: The United States, Italy and Spain were the sources of the acute and convalescent COVID-19 samples.

In germline, CDR1 is SGHTA, CDR2 FQGNSA. V lost 1 base, J lost 6 bases, and 14 bases lay in between. The CDR3 contains 15 residues. Libraries were prepared by immunoSEQ multiplex PCR; TCRdb keeps only in-frame clonotypes and omits some of them. The sample has some 120,000 clones, around 89% seen once. The sequenced material came from peripheral blood. V usage is TRBV7-2 and J usage is TRBJ2-3, with a possible D match to TRBD2 (6 bases). The receptor's source is a man between 50 and 59 years old with acute or convalescent COVID-19. The CDR3 spells CASSLEAGFRDTQYF. CDR3 coding DNA: TGTGCCAGCAGCTTAGAGGCGGGATTTAGGGATACGCAGTATTTT.